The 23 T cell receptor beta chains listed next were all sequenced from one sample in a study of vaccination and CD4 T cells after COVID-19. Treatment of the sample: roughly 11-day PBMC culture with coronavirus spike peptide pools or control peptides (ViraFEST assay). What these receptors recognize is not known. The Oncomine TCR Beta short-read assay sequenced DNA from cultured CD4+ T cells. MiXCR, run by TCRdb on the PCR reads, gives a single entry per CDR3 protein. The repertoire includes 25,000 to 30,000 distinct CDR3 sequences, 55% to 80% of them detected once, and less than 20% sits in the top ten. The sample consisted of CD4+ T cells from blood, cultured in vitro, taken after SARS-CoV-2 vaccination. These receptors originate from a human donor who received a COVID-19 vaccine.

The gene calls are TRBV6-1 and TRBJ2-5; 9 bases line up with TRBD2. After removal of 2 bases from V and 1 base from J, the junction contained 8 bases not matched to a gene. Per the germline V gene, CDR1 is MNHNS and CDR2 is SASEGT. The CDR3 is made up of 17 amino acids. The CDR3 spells CASSEWNSGGRQETQYF. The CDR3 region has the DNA TGTGCCAGCAGTGAATGGAATAGCGGGGGCCGCCAAGAGACCCAGTACTTC.

The CDR3 loop is CASRPTGGRGNQPQHF. DNA for the CDR3: TGTGCCAGCAGGCCTACAGGGGGCAGGGGCAATCAGCCCCAGCATTTT. The rearrangement joins TRBV6-2 or TRBV6-3 to TRBJ1-5; 9 bases fit TRBD1. The length of the CDR3 is 16 residues. The junction had 8 bases not matched to a gene; V was cut back by 6 bases and J by 2 bases. Germline CDR1 and CDR2: MNHEY and SVGEGT.

DNA for the CDR3: TGTGCCAGCAGCTTGTGGCAGGGGGCTCACCGCTATGGCTACACCTTC. Translating gives CASSLWQGAHRYGYTF. This chain joins TRBV5-4 and TRBJ1-2; 8 bases are a match to TRBD1. This CDR3 spans 16 amino acids. Germline trimming cut 1 base from V and 4 bases from J; bases unmatched to any gene: 9. Germline CDR1 SGHNT, CDR2 YYREEE (reference sequence).

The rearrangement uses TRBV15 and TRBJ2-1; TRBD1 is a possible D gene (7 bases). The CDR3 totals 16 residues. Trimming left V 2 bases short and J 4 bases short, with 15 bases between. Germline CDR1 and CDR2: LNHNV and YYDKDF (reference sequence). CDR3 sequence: CATSRSDRAGYNEQFF. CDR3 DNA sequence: TGTGCCACCAGCAGATCCGACAGGGCGGGGTACAATGAGCAGTTCTTC.

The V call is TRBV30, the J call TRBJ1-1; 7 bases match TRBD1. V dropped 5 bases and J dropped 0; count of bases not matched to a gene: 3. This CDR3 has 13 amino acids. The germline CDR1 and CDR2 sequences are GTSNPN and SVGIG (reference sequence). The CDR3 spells CAWGQGVNTEAFF. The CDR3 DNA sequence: TGTGCCTGGGGGCAGGGGGTGAACACTGAAGCTTTCTTT.

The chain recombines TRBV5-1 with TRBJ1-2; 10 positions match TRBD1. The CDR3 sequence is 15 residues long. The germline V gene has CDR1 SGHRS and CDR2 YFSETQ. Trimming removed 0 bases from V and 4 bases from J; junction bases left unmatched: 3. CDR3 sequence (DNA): TGCGCCAGCAGCTTGGGGACAGGGGGAGGCTATGGCTACACCTTC. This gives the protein CASSLGTGGGYGYTF.

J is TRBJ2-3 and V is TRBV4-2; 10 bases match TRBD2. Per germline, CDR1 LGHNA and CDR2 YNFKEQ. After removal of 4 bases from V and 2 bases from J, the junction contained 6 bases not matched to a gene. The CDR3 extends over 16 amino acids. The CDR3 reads CASSPNSGGVTDTQYF. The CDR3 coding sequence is TGTGCCAGCAGCCCAAACAGCGGGGGGGTCACAGATACGCAGTATTTT.

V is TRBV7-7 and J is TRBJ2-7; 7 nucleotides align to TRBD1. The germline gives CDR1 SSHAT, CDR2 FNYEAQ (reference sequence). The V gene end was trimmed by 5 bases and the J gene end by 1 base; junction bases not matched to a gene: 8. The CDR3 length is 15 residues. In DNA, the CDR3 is TGTGCCAGCAGCGTCGGGACAGATAGTTCCTACGAGCAGTACTTC. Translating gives CASSVGTDSSYEQYF.

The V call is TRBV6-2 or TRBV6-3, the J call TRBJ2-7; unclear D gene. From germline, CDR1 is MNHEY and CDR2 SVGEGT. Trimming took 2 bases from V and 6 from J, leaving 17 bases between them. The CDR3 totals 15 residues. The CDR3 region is CASSYPPGERGEQYF. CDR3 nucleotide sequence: TGTGCCAGCAGTTACCCCCCCGGAGAGCGAGGCGAGCAGTACTTC.

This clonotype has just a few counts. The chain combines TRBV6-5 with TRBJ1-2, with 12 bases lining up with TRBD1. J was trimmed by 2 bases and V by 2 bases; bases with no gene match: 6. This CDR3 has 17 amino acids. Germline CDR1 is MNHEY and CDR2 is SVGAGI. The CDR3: CASSYLTGTGGNYGYTF. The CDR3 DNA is TGTGCCAGCAGTTACCTTACCGGGACAGGGGGCAACTATGGCTACACCTTC.

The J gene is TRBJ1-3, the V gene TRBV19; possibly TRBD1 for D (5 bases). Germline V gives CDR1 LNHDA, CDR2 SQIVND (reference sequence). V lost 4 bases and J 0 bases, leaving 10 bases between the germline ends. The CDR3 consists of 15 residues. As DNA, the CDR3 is TGTGCCAGTAGTAACAGGATTTCCTCTGGAAACACCATATATTTT. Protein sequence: CASSNRISSGNTIYF.

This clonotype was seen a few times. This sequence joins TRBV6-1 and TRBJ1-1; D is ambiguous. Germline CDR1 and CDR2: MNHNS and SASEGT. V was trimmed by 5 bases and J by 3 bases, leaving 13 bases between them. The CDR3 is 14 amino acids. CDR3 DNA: TGTGCCAGCAGTCCCCCCCCCGGGTACACTGAAGCTTTCTTT. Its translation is CASSPPPGYTEAFF.

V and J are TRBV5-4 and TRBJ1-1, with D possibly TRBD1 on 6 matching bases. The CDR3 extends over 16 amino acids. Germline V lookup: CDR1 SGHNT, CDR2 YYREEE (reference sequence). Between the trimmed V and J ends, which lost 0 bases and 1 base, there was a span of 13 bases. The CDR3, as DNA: TGTGCCAGCAGCTTGGGGTCAGGGGCCGAGAACACTGAAGCTTTCTTT. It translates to CASSLGSGAENTEAFF.

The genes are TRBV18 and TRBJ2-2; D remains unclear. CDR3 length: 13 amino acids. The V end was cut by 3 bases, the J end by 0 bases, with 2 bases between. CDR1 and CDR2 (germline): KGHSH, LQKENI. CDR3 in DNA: TGTGCCAGCTCACCGGCGAACACCGGGGAGCTGTTTTTT. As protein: CASSPANTGELFF.

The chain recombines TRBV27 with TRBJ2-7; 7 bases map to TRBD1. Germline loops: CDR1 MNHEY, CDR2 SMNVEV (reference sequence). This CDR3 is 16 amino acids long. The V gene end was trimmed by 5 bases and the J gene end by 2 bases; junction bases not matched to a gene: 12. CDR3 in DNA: TGTGCCAGCAGTCAGAGGACAGGTAGTATAACCTACGAGCAGTACTTC. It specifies CASSQRTGSITYEQYF.

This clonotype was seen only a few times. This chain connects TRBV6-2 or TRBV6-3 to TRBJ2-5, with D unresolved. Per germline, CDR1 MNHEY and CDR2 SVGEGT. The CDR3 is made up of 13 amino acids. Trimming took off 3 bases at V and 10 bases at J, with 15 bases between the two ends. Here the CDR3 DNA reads TGTGCCAGCAGTTATTTGGCAACATCGATCCAGTACTTC. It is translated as CASSYLATSIQYF.

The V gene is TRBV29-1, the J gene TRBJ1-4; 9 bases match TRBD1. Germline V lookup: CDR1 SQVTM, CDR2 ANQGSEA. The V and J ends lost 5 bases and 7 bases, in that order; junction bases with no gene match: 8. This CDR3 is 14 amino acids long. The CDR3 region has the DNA TGCAGCGTTATACCGGGACAGGGTGTTGAAAAACTGTTTTTT. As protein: CSVIPGQGVEKLFF.

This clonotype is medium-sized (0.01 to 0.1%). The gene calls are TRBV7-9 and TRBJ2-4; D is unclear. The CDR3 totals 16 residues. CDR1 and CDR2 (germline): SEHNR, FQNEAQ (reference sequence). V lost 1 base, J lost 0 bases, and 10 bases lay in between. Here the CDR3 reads CASSLGAGLAKNIQYF. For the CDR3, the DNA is TGTGCCAGCAGCTTAGGGGCAGGTCTAGCCAAAAACATTCAGTACTTC.

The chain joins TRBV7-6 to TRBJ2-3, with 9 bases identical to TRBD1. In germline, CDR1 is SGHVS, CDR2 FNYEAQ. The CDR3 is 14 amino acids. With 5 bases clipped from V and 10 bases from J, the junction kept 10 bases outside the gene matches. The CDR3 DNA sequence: TGTGCCAGCAGCCGGGACAGGGATAATCGTTCGCAGTATTTT. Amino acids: CASSRDRDNRSQYF.

As DNA, the CDR3 is TGTGCCTGGTTCAGATTCTCGAGGACTGAAGCTTTCTTT. Amino acid sequence: CAWFRFSRTEAFF. V usage is TRBV30 and J usage is TRBJ1-1; D ambiguous. Trimming took off 5 bases at V and 5 bases at J, with 15 bases between the two ends. The CDR3 is 13 amino acids. Per germline, CDR1 GTSNPN and CDR2 SVGIG (reference sequence).

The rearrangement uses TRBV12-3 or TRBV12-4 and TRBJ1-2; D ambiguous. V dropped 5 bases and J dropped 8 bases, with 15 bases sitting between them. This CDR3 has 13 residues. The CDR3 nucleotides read TGTGCCAGCAGTCATGACGGGGTCTGGGGCTACACCTTC. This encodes CASSHDGVWGYTF.

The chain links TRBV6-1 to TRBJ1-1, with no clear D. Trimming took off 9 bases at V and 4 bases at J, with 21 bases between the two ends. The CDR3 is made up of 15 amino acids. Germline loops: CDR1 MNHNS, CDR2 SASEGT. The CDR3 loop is CASVPIRGSGTEAFF. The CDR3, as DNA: TGTGCCAGTGTCCCAATTCGGGGATCGGGCACTGAAGCTTTCTTT.

In nucleotides, the CDR3 is TGTGCTAGTGGTTTGGCCCCAGGGACGGCCAGCAATCAGCCCCAGCATTTT. Its translation is CASGLAPGTASNQPQHF. The chain recombines TRBV12-5 with TRBJ1-5; tentatively, D is TRBD1 (5 bases). There are 17 residues in the CDR3. Germline CDR1 LGHNT, CDR2 FRNRAP. Trimming shortened V by 1 base and J by 1 base, and 14 bases separated the two germline ends.